The 13 T cell receptor beta chains presented below share a single source sample, sequenced in a study of blood T cell repertoires in COVID-19. TCRdb's table, derived via immunoSEQ multiplex PCR, lists solely in-frame clones and lacks some. The data show about 78,000 clones, over 75% seen once. The sequenced material came from peripheral blood. Every receptor here comes from a woman aged 80 or over with acute or convalescent COVID-19.

V and J are TRBV21-1 and TRBJ2-7; the table's D gene call, TRBD2, was not cross checked with the DNA. TRBV21-1 is listed as a pseudogene. This CDR3 comprises 14 residues. The CDR3 bases are TGTGCCAGCAGCACGAGGTTGCCCCCGTACGAGCAGTACTTC. As protein: CASSTRLPPYEQYF.

The CDR3: CASSFGRVQASNTGELFF. DNA for the CDR3: TGTGCCAGCAGCTTTGGGAGGGTTCAGGCCTCGAACACCGGGGAGCTGTTTTTT. V usage is TRBV5-6 and J usage is TRBJ2-2; 7 nucleotides align to TRBD2. Germline lookup yields CDR1 SGHDT and CDR2 YYEEEE. J gave up 0 bases and V 2 bases, and 10 bases lay outside the gene matches. There are 18 residues in the CDR3.

Only one count was recorded for this clone. This chain uses TRBV19 with TRBJ1-4, with 11 bases that match TRBD1. Germline V gene data show CDR1 as LNHDA and CDR2 as SQIVND (reference sequence). With V trimmed by 5 bases and J by 7 bases, 6 bases remained unmatched. This CDR3 has 15 amino acids. As DNA, the CDR3 is TGTGCCAGTAGTCCCTCCGGGACAGGGGGTGAAAAACTGTTTTTT. The encoded protein is CASSPSGTGGEKLFF.

The table lists this clone with a count of one. The chain links TRBV19 to TRBJ2-1, with TRBD1 matching 11 bases. The CDR3 is made up of 14 amino acids. Germline trimming cut 7 bases from V and 5 bases from J; bases unmatched to any gene: 4. Germline loops: CDR1 LNHDA, CDR2 SQIVND (reference sequence). CDR3 residues: CASKEDRGHNEQFF. As DNA, the CDR3 is TGTGCCAGTAAAGAGGACAGGGGGCACAATGAGCAGTTCTTC.

The rearrangement joins TRBV5-1 to TRBJ2-1; TRBD2 might be the D (6 bases). Germline V gives CDR1 SGHRS, CDR2 YFSETQ. This CDR3 comprises 16 residues. The germline V and J ends were trimmed by 1 base and 0 bases, with 11 bases remaining between them. The CDR3 nucleotides read TGCGCCAGCAGCTTGATGGCGGGGAGCTCCTACAATGAGCAGTTCTTC. It codes for CASSLMAGSSYNEQFF. The full variable domain, with the rest looked up from reference TRBV5-1 and TRBJ2-1, is KAGVTQTPRYLIKTRGQQVTLSCSPISGHRSVSWYQQTPGQGLQFLFEYFSETQRNKGNFPGRFSGRQFSNSRSEMNVSTLELGDSALYLCASSLMAGSSYNEQFFGPGTRLTVL.

The chain links TRBV5-1 to TRBJ2-5; D not resolved. Trimming took 5 bases from V and 1 from J, leaving 12 bases between them. This CDR3 contains 14 residues. Germline CDR1 is SGHRS and CDR2 is YFSETQ. CDR3: CASSRSAVQETQYF. The CDR3 region has the DNA TGCGCCAGCAGTAGGTCGGCGGTCCAAGAGACCCAGTACTTC.

The chain recombines TRBV24-1 with TRBJ2-5; tentative D call: TRBD2 (6 bases). The CDR3 is 16 residues long. V lost 4 bases to trimming and J lost 5 bases, with 19 bases between them. The V gene's germline CDR1 is KGHDR and CDR2 SFDVKD. CDR3 in amino acids: CATSDRSIGGYETQYF. DNA for the CDR3: TGTGCCACCAGTGACCGTTCAATCGGAGGGTACGAGACCCAGTACTTC.

J is TRBJ1-4 and V is TRBV29-1; D is undetermined. With 5 bases removed from V and 0 bases from J, the gap between germline ends came to 16 bases. This CDR3 is built from 16 residues. In germline, CDR1 is SQVTM, CDR2 ANQGSEA. CDR3 in DNA: TGCAGCGTTTCTTCGCGACGGGGAGCAACTAATGAAAAACTGTTTTTT. As protein: CSVSSRRGATNEKLFF.

The chain joins TRBV19 to TRBJ1-2; 7 bases fit TRBD1. The germline V gene has CDR1 LNHDA and CDR2 SQIVND (reference sequence). The junction had 8 bases not matched to a gene; V was cut back by 7 bases and J by 0 bases. The CDR3 extends over 15 amino acids. The CDR3, as DNA: TGTGCCAGTACTTCCAGGGGGATAACTAACTATGGCTACACCTTC. This encodes CASTSRGITNYGYTF.

The chain links TRBV4-2 to TRBJ1-1; 7 nucleotides line up with TRBD1. The CDR3 is 13 residues long. The J segment lost 10 bases and the V segment lost 3 bases, leaving 8 bases of the junction unmatched. Germline values: CDR1 LGHNA, CDR2 YNFKEQ. The CDR3 DNA is TGTGCCAGCAGCCAGACTAGAAACAGGGGAGCTTTCTTT. It specifies CASSQTRNRGAFF.

The chain is built from TRBV3-1 (or the pseudogene TRBV3-2) and TRBJ2-4; 9 nucleotides match TRBD2. The CDR3 is 19 amino acids. Per the germline V gene, CDR1 is LGHDT and CDR2 is YNNKEL (reference sequence). V shed 0 bases, J shed 1 base, and the junction held 10 bases outside the gene matches. DNA for the CDR3: TGTGCCAGCAGCCAAGATACATTTAGCGGGAGTCCCGCCAAAAACATTCAGTACTTC. As protein: CASSQDTFSGSPAKNIQYF.

The table lists this clone with a count of one. The V call is TRBV14, the J call TRBJ2-1, with D unresolved. The CDR3 consists of 12 residues. CDR1 SGHDN and CDR2 FVKESK come from the germline V gene. V was cut by 4 bases and J by 7 bases, with 8 bases left in between. The CDR3: CASSLVFNEQFF. CDR3 DNA sequence: TGTGCCAGCAGCCTCGTCTTTAATGAGCAGTTCTTC.

The chain employs TRBV6-2 or TRBV6-3 and TRBJ2-1; D remains unclear. Trimming removed 6 bases at V and 10 bases at J, with 16 bases between. This CDR3 is built from 13 residues. Germline CDR1 is MNHEY and CDR2 is SVGEGT. The CDR3 reads CASSWALGREQFF. The CDR3 DNA follows: TGTGCCAGCAGCTGGGCCTTAGGAAGGGAGCAGTTCTTC.